This T cell receptor beta chain was recovered during a study of CD8 T cells in Susac syndrome. From blood CD8+ and CD4+ T cells, the TCR beta chain was sequenced. TEMRA cells were enriched by FACS, and CD4+ and CD8+ T cells were negatively isolated. Study-wide points: The relatively small number of individuals in the TCR sequencing and HLA analysis was acknowledged by the study.

This clonotype was observed a single time. Its antigen is not identified. This CDR3 comprises 16 residues. Per the germline V gene, CDR1 is SGDLS and CDR2 is YYNGEE. The ends lost 0 bases at V and 2 bases at J; junction bases unmatched: 4. RNA, at roughly 0.45 to 1 ug, was reverse transcribed with random hexamers. Across 54 Vbeta and 13 Jbeta, immunoSEQ multiplex PCR amplified TCR beta CDR3. Each CDR3 protein is one row after TCRdb ran MiXCR on the immunoSEQ multiplex PCR reads. Counted here are around 190,000 distinct CDR3 sequences, approximately 93% occurring once; the ten biggest clones make up about 0.1%.

The V gene is TRBV9, the J gene TRBJ2-5, with 10 bases aligning to TRBD2. The sequence came from a human donor in good health. Sequenced: CD4+ T cells from PBMCs. This chain's CDR3 is CASSVALAGEQETQYF. The CDR3 region has the DNA TGTGCCAGCAGCGTAGCTCTAGCGGGAGAACAAGAGACCCAGTACTTC.